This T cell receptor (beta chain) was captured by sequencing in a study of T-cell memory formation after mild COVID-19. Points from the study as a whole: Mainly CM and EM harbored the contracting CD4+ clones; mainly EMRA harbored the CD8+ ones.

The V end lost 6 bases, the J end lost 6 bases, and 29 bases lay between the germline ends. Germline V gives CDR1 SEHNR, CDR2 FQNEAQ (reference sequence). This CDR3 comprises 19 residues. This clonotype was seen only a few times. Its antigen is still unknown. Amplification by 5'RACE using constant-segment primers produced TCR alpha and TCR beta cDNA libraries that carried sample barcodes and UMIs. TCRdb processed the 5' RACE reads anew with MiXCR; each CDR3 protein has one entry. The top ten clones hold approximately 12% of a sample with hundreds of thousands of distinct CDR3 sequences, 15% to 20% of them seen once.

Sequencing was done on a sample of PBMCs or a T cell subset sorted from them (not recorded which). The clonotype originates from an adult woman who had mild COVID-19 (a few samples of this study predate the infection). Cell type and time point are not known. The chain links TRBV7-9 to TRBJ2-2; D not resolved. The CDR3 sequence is CASSSPRNPGWNRPGELFF. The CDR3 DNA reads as TGTGCCAGCAGTTCACCCCGTAATCCTGGGTGGAATCGTCCCGGGGAGCTGTTTTTT.